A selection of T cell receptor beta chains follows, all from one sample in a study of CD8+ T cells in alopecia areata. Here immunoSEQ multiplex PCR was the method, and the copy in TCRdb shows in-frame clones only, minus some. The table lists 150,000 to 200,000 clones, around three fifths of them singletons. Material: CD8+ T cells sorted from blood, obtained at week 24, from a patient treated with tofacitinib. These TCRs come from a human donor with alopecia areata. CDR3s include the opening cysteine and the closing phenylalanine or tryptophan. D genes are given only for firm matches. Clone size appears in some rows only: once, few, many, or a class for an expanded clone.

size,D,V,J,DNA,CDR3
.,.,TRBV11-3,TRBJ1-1,TGTGCCAGCAGCTTAATCGAGAACACTGAAGCTTTCTTT,CASSLIENTEAFF
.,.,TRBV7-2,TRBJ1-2,TGTGCCACGGGGCATGGCTACACCTTC,CATGHGYTF
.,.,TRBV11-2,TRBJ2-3,TGTGCCAGCAGCTTTTCGGGGGACACAGATACGCAGTATTTT,CASSFSGDTDTQYF
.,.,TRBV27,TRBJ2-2,TGTGCCAGCAGTTTAGGGCAGGGCACCGGGGAGCTGTTTTTT,CASSLGQGTGELFF
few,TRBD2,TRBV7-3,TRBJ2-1,TGTGCCAGCAGCCCGGTCGGGACTAGTGTTTACAATGAGCAGTTCTTC,CASSPVGTSVYNEQFF
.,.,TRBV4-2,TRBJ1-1,TGTGCCAGCAGCCAAAGGGGTGAAGCTTTCTTT,CASSQRGEAFF
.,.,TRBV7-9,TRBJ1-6,TGTGCCAGCATCCATGGGGGGGCAGGGAATTCACCCCTCCACTTT,CASIHGGAGNSPLHF
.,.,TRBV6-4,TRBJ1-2,TGTGCCAGCAGTGACTCAGGCTACTATGGCTACACCTTC,CASSDSGYYGYTF
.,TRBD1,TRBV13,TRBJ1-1,TGTGCCAGCAGCCCTGGGACAGGGACTCTCGCTTTCTTT,CASSPGTGTLAFF
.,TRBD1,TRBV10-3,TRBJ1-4,TGTGCCATCAGGGCGGACAGGCATAATGAAAAACTGTTTTTT,CAIRADRHNEKLFF
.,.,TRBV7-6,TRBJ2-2,TGTGCCAGCAGTGTGCTAGCACAGAGCACCGGGGAGCTGTTTTTT,CASSVLAQSTGELFF
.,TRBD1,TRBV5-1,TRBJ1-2,TGCGCCAGCAGCTTCCTCCGACAGGGTGGTCGCCACGATGGCTACACCTTC,CASSFLRQGGRHDGYTF
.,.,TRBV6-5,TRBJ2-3,TGTGCCAGCAGTTACATGAGCAGCGGCGCAGATACGCGGTATTTT,CASSYMSSGADTRYF
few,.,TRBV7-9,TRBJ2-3,TGTGCCAGCAGCTCGGGGGGCCCGAATACGCAGTATTTT,CASSSGGPNTQYF
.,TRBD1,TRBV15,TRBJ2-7,TGTGCCACCAAACCCGACAGGGGGAGAACTACCGAGCAGTACTTC,CATKPDRGRTTEQYF
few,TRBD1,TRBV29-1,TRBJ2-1,TGCAGCGTTGCCGGGACAGAGGACTACAATGAGCAGTTCTTC,CSVAGTEDYNEQFF
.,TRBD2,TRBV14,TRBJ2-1,TGTGCCAGCAGCCCCGGGACTAGCGGGGGGGCCTATTGGAATGAGCAGTTCTTC,CASSPGTSGGAYWNEQFF
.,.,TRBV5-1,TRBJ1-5,TGCGCCAGCGGTGGGAGTCAGCCCCAGCATTTT,CASGGSQPQHF
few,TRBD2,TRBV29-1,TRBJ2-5,TGCAGCGTTGAAGAGATGGCTAGCGGGGCCCCCAAAGAGACCCAGTACTTC,CSVEEMASGAPKETQYF
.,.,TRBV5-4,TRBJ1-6,TGTGCCAGCAGCTTTGGTAATTCACCCCTCCACTTT,CASSFGNSPLHF
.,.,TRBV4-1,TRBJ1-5,TGCGCCAGCAGCCAAGTTACGTCCGGGGGGAGCAATCAGCCCCAGCATTTT,CASSQVTSGGSNQPQHF
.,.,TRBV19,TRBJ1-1,TGTGCCAGTACGATGGGACATATGAACACTGAAGCTTTCTTT,CASTMGHMNTEAFF
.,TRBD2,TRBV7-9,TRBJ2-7,TGTGCCAGCAGCTTAGGCGGGGGGGCAGTCTACGAGCAGTACTTC,CASSLGGGAVYEQYF
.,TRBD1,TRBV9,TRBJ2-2,TGTGCCAGCAGCTCCCGGGACAGTAACACCGGGGAGCTGTTTTTT,CASSSRDSNTGELFF
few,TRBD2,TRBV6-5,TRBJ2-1,TGTGCCAGCAGTTACTCGCAGTCTAGCGGGAGTAATGAGCAGTTCTTC,CASSYSQSSGSNEQFF
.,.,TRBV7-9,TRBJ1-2,TGTGCCAGCAGCTTAACGGCAGGGAGTAACTATGGCTACACCTTC,CASSLTAGSNYGYTF
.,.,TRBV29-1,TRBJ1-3,TGCAGCGTTGAAGTCTGGGACGGGGAAGCGGGAAACACCATATATTTT,CSVEVWDGEAGNTIYF
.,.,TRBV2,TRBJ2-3,TGTGCCAGCAGCGTGTGGGGGGCGCGTCCGACAGATACGCAGTATTTT,CASSVWGARPTDTQYF
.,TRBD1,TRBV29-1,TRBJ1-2,TGCAGCGTCCACCGGGACAGGGGGCCCTATGGCTACACCTTC,CSVHRDRGPYGYTF
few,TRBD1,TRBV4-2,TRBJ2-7,TGTGCCAGCAGCCAAGGGGTAGGGGGCGACTACGGCTACGAGCAGTACTTC,CASSQGVGGDYGYEQYF
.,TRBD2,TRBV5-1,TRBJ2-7,TGCGCCAGCAGCTCGGAGACCAGCGGGACCTACGAGCAGTACTTC,CASSSETSGTYEQYF
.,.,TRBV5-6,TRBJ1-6,TGTGCCAGCAGCCTAGGATCTTTGGCCCTCCACTTT,CASSLGSLALHF
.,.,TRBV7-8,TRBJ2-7,TGTGCCAGCAGCTTAGTCCTCTCTCCCCCCGAGCAGTACTTC,CASSLVLSPPEQYF
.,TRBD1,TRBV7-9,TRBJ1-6,TGTGCCAGCAGCTCACTAATGGGGACAGACAATTCACCCCTCCACTTT,CASSSLMGTDNSPLHF
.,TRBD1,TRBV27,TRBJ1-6,TGTGCCAGCAGTTTATCCCAGACAGGGGGCTCGGGTTCACCCCTCCACTTT,CASSLSQTGGSGSPLHF
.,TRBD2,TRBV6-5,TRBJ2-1,TGTGCCTGGCGGGGGGAGCAGTTCTTC,CAWRGEQFF
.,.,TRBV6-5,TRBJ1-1,TGTGCCAGCAGTTTAGTCAGGGCTCTGAACACTGAAGCTTTCTTT,CASSLVRALNTEAFF
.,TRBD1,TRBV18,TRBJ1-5,TGTGCCAGCTCACCGGGACAGGGTGGGCAGCCCCAGCATTTT,CASSPGQGGQPQHF
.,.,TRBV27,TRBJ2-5,TGTGCCAGCAGCGACCTCGAAGAGACCCAGTACTTC,CASSDLEETQYF
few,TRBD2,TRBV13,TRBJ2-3,TGTGCCAGCAGCTCGGGACTAGCGGGGTCTCACACAGATACGCAGTATTTT,CASSSGLAGSHTDTQYF
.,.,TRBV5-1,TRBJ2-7,TGCGCCAGCAGCTTGGGATACAGGGTTGGGGAGCAGTACTTC,CASSLGYRVGEQYF
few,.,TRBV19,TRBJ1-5,TGTGCCAGTAGGTTTTACAGCAATCAGCCCCAGCATTTT,CASRFYSNQPQHF
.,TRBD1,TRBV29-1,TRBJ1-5,TGCAGCGCGGGACAGGATGGCAATCAGCCCCAGCATTTT,CSAGQDGNQPQHF
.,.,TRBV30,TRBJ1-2,TGTGCCTGGGACGCAGACTCTAATGGCTACACCTTC,CAWDADSNGYTF
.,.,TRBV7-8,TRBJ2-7,TGTGCCAGCAGCAGCTCGGGTTGGGACGAGCAGTACTTC,CASSSSGWDEQYF
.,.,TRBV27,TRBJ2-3,TGTGCCAGCAGTTTGTGGACAGATACGCAGTATTTT,CASSLWTDTQYF
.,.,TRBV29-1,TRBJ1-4,TGCAGCGTTCGGGCTGGGGAAAAACTGTTTTTT,CSVRAGEKLFF
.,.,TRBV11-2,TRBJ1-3,TGTGCCAGCAGCTCCTGGGGCAGGGTGGATGGAAACACCATATATTTT,CASSSWGRVDGNTIYF
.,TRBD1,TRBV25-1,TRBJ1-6,TGTGCCAGCAGTAGAAATCCGGGACAGGGTTCTCGTTCACCCCTCCACTTT,CASSRNPGQGSRSPLHF
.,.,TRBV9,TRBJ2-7,TGTGCCAGCAGCGCAAGGCTGGACACTAACTCCTACGAGCAGTACTTC,CASSARLDTNSYEQYF
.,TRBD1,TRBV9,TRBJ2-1,TGTGCCAGCAGCGCGGGACAGGGGACGTCCAATGAGCAGTTCTTC,CASSAGQGTSNEQFF
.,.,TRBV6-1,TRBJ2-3,TGTGCCAGCAGTGAATGGGGTGAGGTCGGCACAGATACGCAGTATTTT,CASSEWGEVGTDTQYF
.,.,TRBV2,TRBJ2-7,TGTGCCAGCAAAGACCCGTTCTACGAGCAGTACTTC,CASKDPFYEQYF
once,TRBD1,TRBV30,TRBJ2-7,TGTGCCTGGAGTCATCGGACAGGGTTTCGCTACGAGCAGTACTTC,CAWSHRTGFRYEQYF